The 30 T cell receptor beta chains listed next were all sequenced from one sample in a study of shared clonotypes between healthy human individuals (dated by TCRdb to between 2020 and 2021). Preparation of the library involved the immunoSEQ multiplex PCR assay. TCRdb mirrors the immuneACCESS table, restricted to in-frame sequences. Some clones are absent from its copies; in checked studies, under half trace to an unresolved V gene, and the reason for the others is unknown. A total of 2 million to 2.5 million clones appear in this sample, about 95% of them only once. The ten most abundant clones make up 0.85% to 1.2% of the sample. For the CD8 naive samples, CD45RO-negative cells were positively selected for CCR7, yielding a CD45RA+CCR7+ population from which TemRA cells were excluded. The sequenced sample was naive CD8+ T cells sorted from blood. The cell subset or site label, read with the paper, signifies: CD45RA+CCR7+. Receptor source: a man between 18 and 29 years old in good health.

With regard to this clone: This CDR3 is also generated by other DNA sequences in the sample. The V call is TRBV9, the J call TRBJ1-6; the D is unclear. Germline values: CDR1 SGDLS, CDR2 YYNGEE. V was pared by 0 bases and J by 7 bases, with 8 bases between. The CDR3 spans 14 residues. CDR3 coding DNA: TGTGCCAGCAGCGTAGGAGGGTCCAATTCACCCCTCCACTTT. It yields the protein CASSVGGSNSPLHF.

As for this clone: The same CDR3 also results from other DNA sequences found in this sample. The CDR3 reads CASSVGVGAYEQYF. The CDR3 DNA reads as TGTGCCAGCAGCGTTGGCGTGGGCGCCTACGAGCAGTACTTC. V and J are TRBV9 and TRBJ2-7; D not certain. CDR3 length equals 14 residues. With 2 bases removed from V and 2 bases from J, the gap between germline ends came to 11 bases. Germline assignment: CDR1 SGDLS and CDR2 YYNGEE.

This clone turned up a few times. Additional DNA sequences in this sample encode the identical CDR3. This rearrangement joins TRBV10-3 to TRBJ2-7; no clear D. The CDR3 covers 13 residues. V was clipped by 0 bases and J by 4 bases, with 7 bases between them. CDR1 is ENHRY, CDR2 SYGVKD, per germline. For the CDR3, the DNA is TGTGCCATCAGTGAGTCGACGGCTTACGAGCAGTACTTC. It translates to CAISESTAYEQYF.

The chain employs TRBV9 and TRBJ1-5; D gene uncertain. Looked up from germline, CDR1 is SGDLS and CDR2 is YYNGEE. The V end was cut by 3 bases, the J end by 6 bases, with 13 bases between. The CDR3 extends over 14 amino acids. CDR3 region: CASSAGRELQPQHF. The CDR3 region has the DNA TGTGCCAGCAGCGCTGGGAGGGAACTTCAGCCCCAGCATTTT.

The J gene is TRBJ2-2, the V gene TRBV9; D is possibly TRBD1 or TRBD2 (5 bases each). Looked up from germline, CDR1 is SGDLS and CDR2 is YYNGEE. V was shortened by 4 bases and J by 3 bases, with 19 bases between the two germline ends. This CDR3 is built from 17 residues. CDR3 region: CASSPPGQLGDTGELFF. Here the CDR3 DNA reads TGTGCCAGCAGCCCCCCCGGACAACTGGGGGACACCGGGGAGCTGTTTTTT.

There are a few counts of this clone. Other nucleotide sequences from this sample produce the same CDR3. This chain joins TRBV27 and TRBJ2-3, with D unresolved. The germline gives CDR1 MNHEY, CDR2 SMNVEV (reference sequence). V was trimmed by 5 bases and J by 2 bases, leaving 5 bases between them. The CDR3 totals 12 residues. The CDR3, as DNA: TGTGCCAGCAGTCCCCACACAGATACGCAGTATTTT. This encodes CASSPHTDTQYF.

CDR3: CASSEPMGLAQYF. In nucleotides, the CDR3 is TGTGCCAGCAGCGAGCCCATGGGGTTGGCGCAGTATTTT. The chain has TRBV9 and TRBJ2-3; D is undetermined. V dropped 3 bases and J dropped 10 bases, with 15 bases sitting between them. CDR1 and CDR2 from the germline V gene are SGDLS and YYNGEE. The CDR3 covers 13 residues.

The chain has TRBV2 and TRBJ2-2, with D tentatively TRBD2 (6 bases). Deletions cut 4 bases from V and 4 bases from J, with 16 bases between. CDR3 size: 16 residues. Germline CDR1 reads SNHLY; CDR2 reads FYNNEI. The CDR3: CASSGGAARGTGELFF. The CDR3 nucleotides read TGTGCCAGCAGTGGTGGGGCGGCGCGGGGCACCGGGGAGCTGTTTTTT. Full variable domain (rest looked up from reference TRBV2 and TRBJ2-2): EPEVTQTPSHQVTQMGQEVILRCVPISNHLYFYWYRQILGQKVEFLVSFYNNEISEKSEIFDDQFSVERPDGSNFTLKIRSTKLEDSAMYFCASSGGAARGTGELFFGEGSRLTVL.

V is TRBV28 and J is TRBJ1-1; D is perhaps TRBD1 (5 bases). Germline assignment: CDR1 MDHEN and CDR2 SYDVKM. This CDR3 spans 12 amino acids. Trimming removed 6 bases from V and 6 bases from J, with 11 bases in between. CDR3 sequence reads: CASSPPGPEAFF. CDR3 coding DNA: TGTGCCAGCAGCCCCCCGGGGCCTGAAGCTTTCTTT.

The table lists this clone with a few counts. The J gene is TRBJ1-6, the V gene TRBV25-1; TRBD1 is a possible D gene (5 bases). V was trimmed by 5 bases and J by 12 bases, leaving 14 bases between them. In germline, CDR1 is MGHDK, CDR2 SYGVNS. CDR3 length equals 13 residues. The chain's CDR3 is CASSPRTQGPLHF. CDR3 nucleotide sequence: TGTGCCAGCAGTCCTCGGACGCAGGGACCCCTCCACTTT.

As DNA, the CDR3 is TGCGCCAGCAGCCAGGAGGGACTAGAATGGGAGACCCAGTACTTC. Amino acids: CASSQEGLEWETQYF. J is TRBJ2-5 and V is TRBV4-3; 8 bases are shared with TRBD2. Germline V gives CDR1 LGHNA, CDR2 YSLEER. The length of the CDR3 is 15 residues. V shed 3 bases and J 5 bases; nucleotides not matched to a gene: 8.

This rearrangement joins TRBV2 to TRBJ1-2, with D unclear. The CDR3 consists of 12 residues. From germline, CDR1 is SNHLY and CDR2 FYNNEI. V lost 7 bases, J lost 7 bases, and 13 bases lay in between. DNA for the CDR3: TGTGCCAGCAACCTGATCCTCGTTGGCTACACCTTC. Protein product: CASNLILVGYTF.

The J gene is TRBJ2-1, the V gene TRBV6-5; TRBD2 aligns across 12 bases. The CDR3 is 15 amino acids. V lost 4 bases, J lost 7 bases, and 5 bases stayed unmatched. The germline gives CDR1 MNHEY, CDR2 SVGAGI. Here the CDR3 reads CASSSLTSGGNEQFF. The CDR3 DNA sequence: TGTGCCAGCAGTTCCCTGACTAGCGGGGGTAATGAGCAGTTCTTC.

This clone has only one observation. CDR3 DNA sequence: TGTGCCAGCAGCCATCTAGCGGGGGATAACACCGGGGAGCTGTTTTTT. This sequence encodes CASSHLAGDNTGELFF. The genes are TRBV9 and TRBJ2-2; 10 bases map to TRBD2. J gave up 2 bases and V 4 bases, and 5 bases lay outside the gene matches. Germline V gene data show CDR1 as SGDLS and CDR2 as YYNGEE. The CDR3 is made up of 16 amino acids.

The chain recombines TRBV27 with TRBJ2-7; tentative D call: TRBD2 (5 bases). Germline loops: CDR1 MNHEY, CDR2 SMNVEV (reference sequence). The length of the CDR3 is 13 residues. V was clipped by 4 bases and J by 3 bases, with 10 bases between them. CDR3 sequence (DNA): TGTGCCAGCAGTTCAGCGGCGGGCTACGAGCAGTACTTC. Protein sequence: CASSSAAGYEQYF.

V gene TRBV6-4 combines with J gene TRBJ2-1; TRBD2 agrees at 12 bases. The V gene's germline CDR1 is MRHNA and CDR2 SNTAGT. Germline trimming cut 0 bases from V and 8 bases from J; bases unmatched to any gene: 5. CDR3 length: 16 residues. CDR3 coding DNA: TGTGCCAGCAGTGACTCGAGACTAGCGGGAGTGGATGAGCAGTTCTTC. Protein: CASSDSRLAGVDEQFF.

This clone was seen a single time. V usage is TRBV4-3 and J usage is TRBJ2-1; D may correspond to TRBD1 or TRBD2 (5 bases each). V shed 1 base and J shed 7 bases, with 14 bases lying between them. Germline V gives CDR1 LGHNA, CDR2 YSLEER. The CDR3 runs 15 residues. This CDR3 reads CASSQAPEGWNEQFF. In DNA, the CDR3 is TGCGCCAGCAGCCAAGCCCCAGAGGGGTGGAATGAGCAGTTCTTC.

This chain uses TRBV10-2 with TRBJ2-7; 12 bases are a match to TRBD2. CDR1 and CDR2 (germline): WSHSY, SAAADI. The CDR3 sequence is 15 residues long. Trimming took 6 bases from V and 7 from J; bases not matched to a gene: 10. The CDR3 here is CASSELAGGRSEQYF. Written as DNA, the CDR3 is TGCGCCAGCAGCGAGCTAGCGGGGGGGAGGTCAGAGCAGTACTTC.

The chain couples TRBV15 to TRBJ2-1, with D perhaps matching TRBD2 (5 bases). V dropped 6 bases and J dropped 4 bases, with 19 bases sitting between them. CDR3 length: 16 residues. Germline assignment: CDR1 LNHNV and CDR2 YYDKDF (reference sequence). The CDR3 spells CATRGIGDSLYNEQFF. The CDR3 DNA sequence: TGTGCCACCAGGGGAATCGGGGATTCGCTATACAATGAGCAGTTCTTC. Together with reference TRBV15 and TRBJ2-1, the CDR3 gives the full variable domain: DAMVIQNPRYQVTQFGKPVTLSCSQTLNHNVMYWYQQKSSQAPKLLFHYYDKDFNNEADTPDNFQSRRPNTSFCFLDIRSPGLGDTAMYLCATRGIGDSLYNEQFFGPGTRLTVL.

V and J are TRBV2 and TRBJ2-1; D unclear. CDR3 size: 13 residues. Trimming left V 7 bases short and J 6 bases short, with 13 bases between. Germline-derived CDR1 and CDR2 are SNHLY and FYNNEI. The CDR3 protein is CASTTEWGNEQFF. The CDR3 region has the DNA TGTGCCAGCACTACAGAATGGGGCAATGAGCAGTTCTTC.

This rearrangement joins TRBV7-8 to TRBJ2-7; weak D call: TRBD2 (5 bases). Germline V gene lookup returns CDR1 SGHVS and CDR2 FQNEAQ. With 4 bases removed from V and 0 bases from J, the gap between germline ends came to 7 bases. CDR3 length: 13 amino acids. The CDR3 nucleotides read TGTGCCAGCAGCTGGGAGAGCTCCTACGAGCAGTACTTC. Its translation: CASSWESSYEQYF.

The V and J genes are TRBV10-2 and TRBJ2-1; 7 positions match TRBD1. The germline V gene has CDR1 WSHSY and CDR2 SAAADI. CDR3 length equals 15 residues. Trimming took 7 bases from V and 3 from J; bases not matched to a gene: 9. The CDR3 loop is CASMSQGDVYNEQFF. CDR3 in DNA: TGCGCCAGCATGTCCCAGGGGGACGTCTACAATGAGCAGTTCTTC.

This rearrangement joins TRBV28 to TRBJ1-6; D is undetermined. The CDR3 has 14 residues. The germline V and J ends were trimmed by 6 bases and 0 bases, with 6 bases remaining between them. Germline V gene data show CDR1 as MDHEN and CDR2 as SYDVKM. This CDR3 reads CASSQSSYNSPLHF. The DNA for the CDR3 is TGTGCCAGCAGCCAGAGCTCCTATAATTCACCCCTCCACTTT.

V and J are TRBV15 and TRBJ1-6; no reliable D call. The CDR3 has 16 amino acids. CDR1 LNHNV and CDR2 YYDKDF come from the germline V gene (reference sequence). Trimming stripped 4 bases from V and 3 bases from J, with 13 bases between. The DNA of the CDR3 is TGTGCCACCAGCAAGGGAGACGGTCTCTATAATTCACCCCTCCACTTT. Residues: CATSKGDGLYNSPLHF.

The chain links TRBV27 to TRBJ2-7, with D hard to call. Germline-derived CDR1 and CDR2 are MNHEY and SMNVEV (reference sequence). CDR3 size: 15 residues. V was clipped by 1 base and J by 1 base, with 11 bases between them. The CDR3 DNA sequence: TGTGCCAGCAGTTTATTCAAGGGTGGGTCCTACGAGCAGTACTTC. Its protein product is CASSLFKGGSYEQYF.

The table lists this clone with a count of one. The chain uses TRBV13 and TRBJ2-1, with D perhaps matching TRBD2 (6 bases). V lost 1 base and J lost 5, with 18 bases in between. Germline V lookup: CDR1 PRHDT, CDR2 FYEKMQ (reference sequence). The CDR3 totals 17 residues. CDR3 DNA sequence: TGTGCCAGCAGCTTAGTTGGGGTGCGGGGATGGAACAATGAGCAGTTCTTC. Translation: CASSLVGVRGWNNEQFF.

This sequence joins TRBV19 and TRBJ2-7; D may match TRBD1 or TRBD2 (5 bases each). Germline lookup yields CDR1 LNHDA and CDR2 SQIVND (reference sequence). The CDR3 loop spans 11 amino acids. Trimming took off 4 bases at V and 6 bases at J, with 7 bases between the two ends. The CDR3 loop reads CASSRGTEQYF. CDR3 DNA: TGTGCCAGTAGTAGGGGGACCGAGCAGTACTTC.

The V and J genes are TRBV10-2 and TRBJ1-1; D possibly corresponds to TRBD1 (6 bases). This CDR3 is 12 amino acids long. V was trimmed by 3 bases and J by 8 bases, leaving 10 bases between them. CDR1 WSHSY and CDR2 SAAADI come from the germline V gene. CDR3 in DNA: TGCGCCAGCAGTGATGAGGGGGGAGAAGCTTTCTTT. As protein: CASSDEGGEAFF.

The chain joins TRBV19 to TRBJ2-7, with 10 bases aligning to TRBD2. V lost 8 bases to trimming and J lost 4 bases; unmatched junction nucleotides: 8. Germline loops: CDR1 LNHDA, CDR2 SQIVND (reference sequence). The CDR3 spans 14 residues. The CDR3 DNA is TGTGCCAGTTCCGCTAGCGGGAGCACTTACGAGCAGTACTTC. Its translation: CASSASGSTYEQYF.

The V and J genes are TRBV7-9 and TRBJ1-4; TRBD1 agrees at 7 bases. The ends lost 3 bases at V and 15 bases at J; junction bases unmatched: 7. The CDR3 contains 12 residues. Per the germline V gene, CDR1 is SEHNR and CDR2 is FQNEAQ (reference sequence). CDR3 amino acids: CASSLGQQEVFF. DNA for the CDR3: TGTGCCAGCAGCTTGGGACAGCAAGAGGTGTTTTTT.